Below are 22 T cell receptor beta chains sequenced from a single sample in a study of CD8 T cells in ankylosing spondylitis. Study-wide results and limits: Ankylosing spondylitis blood appeared to be characterized by a TCR beta motif of eight highly homologous variants.

TCRdb called the 5' RACE reads again in MiXCR, with one record for every CDR3 protein. The top ten hold roughly 42% of the sample, which has 200,000 to 250,000 distinct CDR3 sequences, around 19% seen once. These TCRs' antigens remain unknown. Material for sequencing was blood, either unsorted or a sorted T cell fraction (not recorded which). Receptor source: a male donor with ankylosing spondylitis.

This clonotype was picked up a small number of times. This chain connects TRBV28 to TRBJ1-4; D gene ambiguous. Germline CDR1 and CDR2: MDHEN and SYDVKM. The ends were cut back, 8 bases at V and 0 bases at J, with 10 bases in the middle. The CDR3 runs 14 residues. The CDR3 region has the DNA TGTGCCAGCCGCCGCTTTGCAACTAATGAAAAACTGTTTTTT. It specifies CASRRFATNEKLFF.

This chain links TRBV30 with TRBJ2-5, with 8 bases aligning to TRBD2. CDR1 is GTSNPN and CDR2 is SVGIG in the germline V gene (reference sequence). The CDR3 loop spans 13 amino acids. After removal of 1 base from V and 5 bases from J, the junction contained 3 bases not matched to a gene. The CDR3 region is CAWSEASGETQYF. CDR3 nucleotide sequence: TGTGCCTGGAGTGAGGCTAGCGGGGAGACCCAGTACTTC.

The table lists this clonotype with a few counts. The CDR3 nucleotides are TGCAGTGCTTACACCCGCCGGGGGGGGGACTCCTACAATGAGCAGTTCTTC. Amino acids: CSAYTRRGGDSYNEQFF. The rearrangement joins TRBV20-1 to TRBJ2-1; 8 bases fit TRBD2. V shed 5 bases, J shed 0 bases, and the junction held 12 bases outside the gene matches. From germline, CDR1 is DFQATT and CDR2 SNEGSKA (reference sequence). The CDR3 loop spans 17 amino acids.

The sample holds many counts of this clonotype. V usage is TRBV2 and J usage is TRBJ1-5; the D gene is possibly TRBD1 (5 bases). The CDR3 is 15 residues long. Trimming took 3 bases from V and 6 from J, leaving 15 bases between them. CDR1 SNHLY and CDR2 FYNNEI come from the germline V gene. In DNA, the CDR3 is TGTGCCAGCAGTGAGGGTAGGGACCGGGGTCAGCCCCAGCATTTT. It yields the protein CASSEGRDRGQPQHF.

This clonotype appeared a single time. The chain has TRBV27 and TRBJ2-5; 7 bases match TRBD2. From germline, CDR1 is MNHEY and CDR2 SMNVEV (reference sequence). V trimming: 4 bases; J trimming: 5 bases; junction bases outside the gene matches: 7. CDR3 size: 14 residues. The CDR3 sequence: CASSWGGSGETQYF. As DNA, the CDR3 is TGTGCCAGCAGTTGGGGCGGGAGTGGTGAGACCCAGTACTTC.

The chain links TRBV10-1 to TRBJ2-3; 13 positions agree with TRBD2. The CDR3 totals 15 residues. V shed 6 bases, J shed 5 bases, and the junction held 5 bases outside the gene matches. In germline, CDR1 is WNHNN, CDR2 SYGVQD (reference sequence). This CDR3 is CASSELAGGRDTQYF. The CDR3 DNA is TGCGCCAGCAGCGAACTAGCGGGGGGGCGAGATACGCAGTATTTT.

The V call is TRBV4-3, the J call TRBJ2-2, with a weak D call TRBD2 (7 bases). The V and J ends lost 0 bases and 3 bases respectively, with 14 bases between them. The CDR3 is 17 residues long. From germline, CDR1 is LGHNA and CDR2 YSLEER. Here the CDR3 DNA reads TGCGCCAGCAGCCAAGATTCGATAGGGGGGGACACCGGGGAGCTGTTTTTT. Its protein product is CASSQDSIGGDTGELFF.

This clonotype was seen a handful of times. The chain is built from TRBV4-3 and TRBJ2-5; possibly TRBD1 for D (6 bases). V was cut by 0 bases and J by 6 bases, with 8 bases left in between. The CDR3 contains 13 residues. Per the germline V gene, CDR1 is LGHNA and CDR2 is YSLEER. The CDR3 protein is CASSQDRGQTQYF. CDR3 bases: TGCGCCAGCAGCCAAGACAGGGGTCAGACCCAGTACTTC.

This clonotype has at least ten counts. The rearrangement joins TRBV12-3 or TRBV12-4 to TRBJ2-1, with 8 bases aligning to TRBD1. The CDR3 has 14 amino acids. The V gene end was trimmed by 3 bases and the J gene end by 5 bases; junction bases not matched to a gene: 3. The CDR3 spells CASSLGTGHNEQFF. The CDR3 coding sequence is TGTGCCAGCAGTTTGGGGACAGGTCACAATGAGCAGTTCTTC.

This clonotype was detected only a few times. The chain has TRBV5-8 and TRBJ2-2; TRBD1 aligns across 7 bases. Germline loops: CDR1 SGHTS, CDR2 YDEGEE. This CDR3 region has 17 residues. V lost 4 bases to trimming and J lost 0 bases; unmatched junction nucleotides: 9. The CDR3 bases are TGTGCCAGCAGCACTGGACAGGCGATTTCGAACACCGGGGAGCTGTTTTTT. Protein product: CASSTGQAISNTGELFF. The entire variable domain, with the rest obtained from reference TRBV5-8 and TRBJ2-2, is as follows: EAGVTQSPTHLIKTRGQQATLRCSPISGHTSVYWYQQALGLGLQFLLWYDEGEERNRGNFPPRFSGRQFPNYSSELNVNALELEDSALYLCASSTGQAISNTGELFFGEGSRLTVL.

This clonotype occurred a few times. The V and J genes are TRBV21-1 and TRBJ1-5; the D segment call TRBD1 is taken from the table without a DNA check. TRBV21-1 is flagged as a pseudogene. CDR3 length equals 16 residues. The CDR3 here is CASSKGWDRGHQPQHF. The CDR3 bases are TGTGCCAGCAGCAAAGGGTGGGACAGGGGACATCAGCCCCAGCATTTT.

This clonotype showed up many times. The gene calls are TRBV12-3 or TRBV12-4 and TRBJ2-1; TRBD2 matches at 7 bases. CDR3 length equals 12 residues. Trimming cost V 5 bases and J 8 bases; bases outside gene matches: 3. The CDR3 is CASSPAGDEQFF. CDR3 DNA: TGTGCCAGCAGTCCCGCGGGGGATGAGCAGTTCTTC.

This clonotype was seen a handful of times. The chain is built from TRBV18 and TRBJ2-7; D gene uncertain. Germline V gene lookup returns CDR1 KGHSH and CDR2 LQKENI. The CDR3 spans 12 residues. Between the trimmed V and J ends, which lost 5 bases and 6 bases, there was a span of 11 bases. CDR3 residues: CASSKDLSEQYF. CDR3 in DNA: TGTGCCAGCTCAAAGGACCTGTCCGAGCAGTACTTC.

This clonotype appeared a few times. V gene TRBV12-3 or TRBV12-4 combines with J gene TRBJ2-6; D not certain. Trimming removed 9 bases at V and 0 bases at J, with 21 bases between. The CDR3 has 18 residues. CDR3 amino acids: CASDASGRPNSGANVLTF. For the CDR3, the DNA is TGTGCCAGTGACGCTAGTGGCAGGCCAAACTCTGGGGCCAACGTCCTGACTTTC.

This clonotype has just a few counts. The CDR3 DNA reads as TGTGCCAGCAGTTTATCGGGGGCAGGTGGGCTTTATGGCTACACCTTC. This translates into CASSLSGAGGLYGYTF. This rearrangement joins TRBV27 to TRBJ1-2; D might be TRBD1 (6 bases). V lost 0 bases, J lost 5 bases, and 16 bases lay in between. CDR1 is MNHEY, CDR2 SMNVEV, per germline (reference sequence). This CDR3 is built from 16 residues.

The chain is built from TRBV13 and TRBJ2-1; no firm D call. CDR1 and CDR2 (germline): PRHDT, FYEKMQ (reference sequence). This CDR3 contains 13 residues. Trimming stripped 0 bases from V and 8 bases from J, with 8 bases between. The CDR3 sequence is CASSLGGNDEQFF. The CDR3 nucleotides are TGTGCCAGCAGCTTAGGAGGCAATGATGAGCAGTTCTTC.

This clonotype appeared a few times. The chain couples TRBV28 to TRBJ2-7; D unresolved. The V end was cut by 2 bases, the J end by 3 bases, with 14 bases between. The CDR3 extends over 15 amino acids. Germline CDR1 is MDHEN and CDR2 is SYDVKM. The CDR3 DNA follows: TGTGCCAGCAGTTTAACGTTCGGGCCTCTCTACGAGCAGTACTTC. Its protein is CASSLTFGPLYEQYF.

The V gene is TRBV5-1, the J gene TRBJ1-4; the D gene is possibly TRBD1 (6 bases). V lost 1 base to trimming and J lost 5 bases, with 15 bases between them. Germline V gives CDR1 SGHRS, CDR2 YFSETQ. The CDR3 length is 16 residues. The CDR3 sequence is CASSLTDWGPNEKLFF. Written as DNA, the CDR3 is TGCGCCAGCAGCTTGACCGACTGGGGGCCAAATGAAAAACTGTTTTTT.

There are a few counts of this clonotype. This may stem from a read error, because a much larger clone lies one nucleotide away. J is TRBJ2-3 and V is TRBV21-1. TRBV21-1 is an annotated pseudogene. This CDR3 is built from 11 residues. CDR3 in amino acids: CASSNTDTQYF. CDR3 bases: TGTGCCAGCAGCAACACAGATACGCAGTATTTT.

A note on this clonotype: A read error may be the cause here, since a much bigger clone is one base away. The CDR3 ends on some other residue instead of the conserved phenylalanine or tryptophan, so this is likely a read error. The chain uses TRBV7-6 and TRBJ1-2; D is perhaps TRBD1 (5 bases). This CDR3 is built from 13 residues. The V gene lost 6 bases and the J gene lost 4 bases, with 12 bases spanning the gap. CDR1 is SGHVS, CDR2 FNYEAQ, per germline. The CDR3 nucleotides are TGTGCCAGCAGACCCCAGGGTAGCTATGGCTACACCCTC. Translation: CASRPQGSYGYTL.

The chain links TRBV28 to TRBJ2-7; D is uncertain. CDR1 MDHEN and CDR2 SYDVKM come from the germline V gene. Trimming stripped 4 bases from V and 7 bases from J, with 17 bases between. CDR3 length: 14 residues. In DNA, the CDR3 is TGTGCCAGCAGTTCCTGGGCAGGCCGGGTAGAGCAGTACTTC. The encoded protein is CASSSWAGRVEQYF. Filled out from reference TRBV28 and TRBJ2-7, the complete variable domain reads DVKVTQSSRYLVKRTGEKVFLECVQDMDHENMFWYRQDPGLGLRLIYFSYDVKMKEKGDIPEGYSVSREKKERFSLILESASTNQTSMYLCASSSWAGRVEQYFGPGTRLTVT.

V is TRBV18 and J is TRBJ1-1; D may be TRBD1 (5 bases). The germline V gene encodes CDR1 KGHSH and CDR2 LQKENI. The CDR3 totals 16 residues. Trimming took 0 bases from V and 0 from J, leaving 11 bases between them. The CDR3: CASSPPRAGMNTEAFF. Written as DNA, the CDR3 is TGTGCCAGCTCACCACCGAGGGCAGGGATGAACACTGAAGCTTTCTTT.